Here is one T cell receptor (beta chain) with its context. Authors' data handling: Estimated nucleated cell counts came from reference gene primer amplification. Libraries were prepared by immunoSEQ multiplex PCR; TCRdb keeps only in-frame clonotypes and omits some of them. V and J calls and clone size are copied from that table; D and trimming were computed from the DNA. The sample lists 65,000 to 90,000 clones, 65% to 85% seen once, with roughly 15% in the top ten. This record belongs to a study of blood T cell repertoires in COVID-19. Across the study: The study drew acute and convalescent COVID-19 samples from the United States, Italy and Spain. PBMCs, B-cell-depleted T cells, or T cells provided the cDNA or gDNA that made up the material.

This CDR3 comprises 12 residues. CDR1 and CDR2 from the germline V gene are SQVTM and ANQGSEA. Deletions cut 7 bases from V and 2 bases from J, with 12 bases between. This clonotype was obtained from a man between 65 and 85 years old with active or convalescent COVID-19. The sequencing sample was made of peripheral blood. This rearrangement joins TRBV29-1 to TRBJ2-7, with a weak D call TRBD2 (5 bases). As DNA, the CDR3 is TGCAGCGCCTCCCCCGGGACCTACGAGCAGTACTTC. Translation gives CSASPGTYEQYF.